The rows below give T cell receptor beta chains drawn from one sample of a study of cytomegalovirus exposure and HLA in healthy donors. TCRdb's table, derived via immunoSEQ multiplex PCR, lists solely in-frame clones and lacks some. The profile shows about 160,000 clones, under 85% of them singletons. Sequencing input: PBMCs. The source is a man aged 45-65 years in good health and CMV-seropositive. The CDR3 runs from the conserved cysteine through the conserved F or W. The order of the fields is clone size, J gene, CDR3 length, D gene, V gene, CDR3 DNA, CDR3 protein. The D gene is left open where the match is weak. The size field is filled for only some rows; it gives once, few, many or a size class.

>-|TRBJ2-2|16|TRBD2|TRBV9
TGTGCCAGCAGCGTAGGTGGGACTAGTTATGCCGGGGAGCTGTTTTTT
CASSVGGTSYAGELFF
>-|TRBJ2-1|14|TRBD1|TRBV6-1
TGTGCCAGCAATACAGGGGGCGAATACAATGAGCAGTTCTTC
CASNTGGEYNEQFF
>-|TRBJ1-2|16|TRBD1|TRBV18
TGTGCCAGCTCAGTGGGACAGCTTGGGGAAAACTATGGCTACACCTTC
CASSVGQLGENYGYTF
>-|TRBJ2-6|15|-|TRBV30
TGTGCCTGGAAGACAGATATCTCTGGGGCCAACGTCCTGACTTTC
CAWKTDISGANVLTF
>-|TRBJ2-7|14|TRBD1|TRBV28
TGTGCCAGCAGTTTACGAGGACAGGGTTACGAGCAGTACTTC
CASSLRGQGYEQYF
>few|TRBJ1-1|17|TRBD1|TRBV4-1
TGCGCCAGCAGCCAACATTGGCAGGGGGCGCTGGACACTGAAGCTTTCTTT
CASSQHWQGALDTEAFF
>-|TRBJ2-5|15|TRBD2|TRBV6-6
TGTGCCAGCAGTTACTCGGCGGGGGGGAGAGAGACCCAGTACTTC
CASSYSAGGRETQYF
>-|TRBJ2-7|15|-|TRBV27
TGTGCCAGCAGTCCCCAGGGGTCGCCGGCCTACGAGCAGTACTTC
CASSPQGSPAYEQYF
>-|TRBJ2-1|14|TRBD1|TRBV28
TGTGCCAGCAGTGTCGACAGGGGACCCAATGAGCAGTTCTTC
CASSVDRGPNEQFF
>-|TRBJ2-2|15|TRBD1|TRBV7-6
TGTGCCAGCAGCCCCCGGACAGGGCGGCCCGGGGAGCTGTTTTTT
CASSPRTGRPGELFF
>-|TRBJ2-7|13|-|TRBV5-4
TGTGCCAGCAGCTTTTACAGCTCCTACGAGCAGTACTTC
CASSFYSSYEQYF
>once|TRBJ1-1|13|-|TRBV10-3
TGTGCCATCAGTGGCAGGGTGGCCACTGAAGCTTTCTTT
CAISGRVATEAFF
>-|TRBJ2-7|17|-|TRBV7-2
TGTGCCAGCAGCTTAGTCGGTCTAGCGTTAGTTGCCGACGAGCAGTACTTC
CASSLVGLALVADEQYF
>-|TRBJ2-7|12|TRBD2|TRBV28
TGTGCCAGCAGAGGGACTAGTTACGAGCAGTACTTC
CASRGTSYEQYF
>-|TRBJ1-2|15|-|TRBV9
TGTGCCAGCAGCTCAAAGCGGCTCGTTAACTATGGCTACACCTTC
CASSSKRLVNYGYTF
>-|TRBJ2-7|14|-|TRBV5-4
TGTGCCAGCAGCCCCCTCGAGGATACTAGGGAGCAGTACTTC
CASSPLEDTREQYF
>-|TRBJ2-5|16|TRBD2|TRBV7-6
TGTGCCAGCAGCTCCCGAAGCGGGGGGGCCGGGGAGACCCAGTACTTC
CASSSRSGGAGETQYF
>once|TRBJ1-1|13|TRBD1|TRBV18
TGTGCCAGCTCAGCGACAGGGGGCTCTGAAGCTTTCTTT
CASSATGGSEAFF
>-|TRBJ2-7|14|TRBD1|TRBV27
TGTGCCAGCAGTCAATCCGGGACAGCCTACGAGCAGTACTTC
CASSQSGTAYEQYF
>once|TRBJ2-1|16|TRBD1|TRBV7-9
TGTGCCAGCAGCCGATACAGGGGTCACTCCTACAATGAGCAGTTCTTC
CASSRYRGHSYNEQFF
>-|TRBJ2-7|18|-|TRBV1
TGCACCAGCAGCCCGCCATCCGATCACCGACTAGCGGCCTACGAGCAGTACTTC
CTSSPPSDHRLAAYEQYF
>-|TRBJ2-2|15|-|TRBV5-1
TGCGCCAGCAGCTTGGGTCTAGCAATGACCGGGGAGCTGTTTTTT
CASSLGLAMTGELFF
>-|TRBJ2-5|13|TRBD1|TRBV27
TGTGCCAGCCGGAGACAGGGGGCAGAGACCCAGTACTTC
CASRRQGAETQYF
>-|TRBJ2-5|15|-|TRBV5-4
TGTGCCAGCAGCTTGACCGGGGGACCCCAAGAGACCCAGTACTTC
CASSLTGGPQETQYF
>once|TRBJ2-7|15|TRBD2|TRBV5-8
TGTGCCAGCAGCTTGGGACTAGCGGGCTTTTACGAGCAGTACTTC
CASSLGLAGFYEQYF
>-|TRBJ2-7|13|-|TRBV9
TGTGCCAGCAGCGTAGGAGATTCCTACGAGCAGTACTTC
CASSVGDSYEQYF
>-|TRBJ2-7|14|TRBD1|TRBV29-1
TGCAGCACCAAACAAGGGACAGGGGGCGACGAGCAGTACTTC
CSTKQGTGGDEQYF
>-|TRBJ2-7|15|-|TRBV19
TGTGCCAGTAGCACCGGGACTCCCTCATCCTACGAGCAGTACTTC
CASSTGTPSSYEQYF
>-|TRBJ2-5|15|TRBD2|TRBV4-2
TGTGCCAGCAGCCAAGGGACTAGGGACCAAGAGACCCAGTACTTC
CASSQGTRDQETQYF
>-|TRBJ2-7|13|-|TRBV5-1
TGCGCCAGCAGCTTTGGGAGTACCTACGAGCAGTACTTC
CASSFGSTYEQYF
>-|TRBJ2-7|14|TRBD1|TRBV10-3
TGTGCCAGTTACAACGGGACAGGGGCCTACGAGCAGTACTTC
CASYNGTGAYEQYF
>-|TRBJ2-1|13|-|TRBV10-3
TGTGCCATCAGTGAGCAACTAAACAATGAGCAGTTCTTC
CAISEQLNNEQFF
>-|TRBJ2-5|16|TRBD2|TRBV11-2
TGTGCCAGCAGCCCCAGGACTAGCGGGGTGGGAGAGACCCAGTACTTC
CASSPRTSGVGETQYF
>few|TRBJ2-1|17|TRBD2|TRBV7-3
TGTGCCAGCAGCTTAACGGCGGGACTAGTTGGTTTGGGTGAGCAGTTCTTC
CASSLTAGLVGLGEQFF
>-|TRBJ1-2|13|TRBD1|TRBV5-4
TGTGCCAGCAGCGGGACAGGGAGTTATGGCTACACCTTC
CASSGTGSYGYTF
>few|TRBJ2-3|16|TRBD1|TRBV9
TGTGCCAGCAGCGTAGTCAGGACAGGGTTCCCAGATACGCAGTATTTT
CASSVVRTGFPDTQYF
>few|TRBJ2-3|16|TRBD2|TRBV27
TGTGCCAGCAGTTTAAACGGGAGGGCCGGGGCAGATACGCAGTATTTT
CASSLNGRAGADTQYF
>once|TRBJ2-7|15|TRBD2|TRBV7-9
TGTGCCAGCAGCTTACACAGCGGGAGTTTGTACGAGCAGTACTTC
CASSLHSGSLYEQYF
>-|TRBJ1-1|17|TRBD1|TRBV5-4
TGTGCCAGCAGCTCAGGCGGGACAGGGCTGAAAGGCACTGAAGCTTTCTTT
CASSSGGTGLKGTEAFF
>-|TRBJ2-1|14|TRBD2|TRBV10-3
TGTGCCATCAGGAGCGGGAGGGCCGGGAGTGAGCAGTTCTTC
CAIRSGRAGSEQFF
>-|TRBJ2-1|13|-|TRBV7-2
TGTGCCAGCAGCTTACGGCGGGATGATGAGCAGTTCTTC
CASSLRRDDEQFF
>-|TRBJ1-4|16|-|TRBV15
TGTGCCACCAGCACGAGAAGGGGCGGGGTGGGAGAAAAACTGTTTTTT
CATSTRRGGVGEKLFF
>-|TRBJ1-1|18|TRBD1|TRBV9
TGTGCCAGCAGCGGGACCAGGGGACAGGGTGGGCGGGGCACTGAAGCTTTCTTT
CASSGTRGQGGRGTEAFF
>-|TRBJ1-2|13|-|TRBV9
TGTGCCAGCACCCGAATGACAGAATATGGCTACACCTTC
CASTRMTEYGYTF
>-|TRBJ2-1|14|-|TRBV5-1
TGCGCCAGCAGTGGAGCCCAGAACAACAATGAGCAGTTCTTC
CASSGAQNNNEQFF
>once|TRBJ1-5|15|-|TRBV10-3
TGTGCCATCAGTGAGGTGGGGCGAAGCAATCAGCCCCAGCATTTT
CAISEVGRSNQPQHF
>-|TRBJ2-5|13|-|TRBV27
TGTGCCGCCGGCGGTACCAACCAAGAGACCCAGTACTTC
CAAGGTNQETQYF
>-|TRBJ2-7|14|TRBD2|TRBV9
TGTGCCAGCAGCGAGGGAGGGAGTCCTGACGAGCAGTACTTC
CASSEGGSPDEQYF
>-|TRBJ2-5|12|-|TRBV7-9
TGTGCCAGCAGCTCCCTCCAAGAGACCCAGTACTTC
CASSSLQETQYF
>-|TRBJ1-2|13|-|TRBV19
TGTGCCAGTAGTACCCAGGGCTACTATGGCTACACCTTC
CASSTQGYYGYTF
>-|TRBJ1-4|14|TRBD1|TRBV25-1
TGTGCCAGCAGTGAGGGACAGGCCGGCGAAAAACTGTTTTTT
CASSEGQAGEKLFF
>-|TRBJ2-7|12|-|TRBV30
TGTGCCTGGAGCCCCCTTAGCTACGAGCAGTACTTC
CAWSPLSYEQYF
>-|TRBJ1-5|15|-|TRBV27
TGTGCCAGCAGTTTATCAGCGTATAGCAATCAGCCCCAGCATTTT
CASSLSAYSNQPQHF